This entry describes one T cell receptor beta chain. CDR3 size: 13 residues. J gave up 4 bases and V 6 bases, and 5 bases lay outside the gene matches. CDR1 and CDR2 from the germline V gene are SGHTA and FQGNSA. The record originates from a study of blood T cell repertoires in COVID-19. The overall study: The United States, Italy and Spain supplied acute and convalescent COVID-19 samples. PBMCs, B-cell-depleted T cells, or T cells provided the cDNA or gDNA that made up the material.

The authors' processing: The authors estimated nucleated cell counts from reference gene primer amplification. The assay was immunoSEQ multiplex PCR, and TCRdb's table has in-frame clones only and misses some. The V and J calls and the clone size are those of that table, but D and trimming were determined from the DNA. The top ten clones hold around 0.76% of a sample with about 210,000 clones, approximately 87% of them seen once. The genes are TRBV7-2 and TRBJ2-5, with 7 bases that match TRBD2. The receptor comes from a woman in her 70s with acute or convalescent COVID-19. Sequenced: peripheral blood. The CDR3 coding sequence is TGTGCCAGCAGAAGACTAGCTGGAGAGACCCAGTACTTC. Protein sequence: CASRRLAGETQYF.